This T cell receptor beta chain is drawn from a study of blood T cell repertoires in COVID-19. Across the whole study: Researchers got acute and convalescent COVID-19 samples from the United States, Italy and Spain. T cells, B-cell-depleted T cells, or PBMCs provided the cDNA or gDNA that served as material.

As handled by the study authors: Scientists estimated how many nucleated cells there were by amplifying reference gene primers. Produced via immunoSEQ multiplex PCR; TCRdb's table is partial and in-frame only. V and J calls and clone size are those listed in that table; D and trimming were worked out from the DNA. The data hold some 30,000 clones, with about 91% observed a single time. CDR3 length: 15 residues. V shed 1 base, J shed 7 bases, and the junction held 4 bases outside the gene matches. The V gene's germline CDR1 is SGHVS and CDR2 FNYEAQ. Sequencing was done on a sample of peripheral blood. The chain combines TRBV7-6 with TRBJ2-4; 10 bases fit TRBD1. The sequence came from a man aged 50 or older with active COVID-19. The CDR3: CASSLDGTGENIQYF. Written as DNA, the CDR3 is TGTGCCAGCAGCTTAGACGGGACAGGGGAGAACATTCAGTACTTC. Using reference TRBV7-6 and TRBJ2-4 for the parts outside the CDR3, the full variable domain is GAGVSQSPRYKVTKRGQDVALRCDPISGHVSLYWYRQALGQGPEFLTYFNYEAQQDKSGLPNDRFSAERPEGSISTLTIQRTEQRDSAMYRCASSLDGTGENIQYFGAGTRLSVL.